This entry lists 17 T cell receptor beta chains sequenced from one sample in a study of molecular identifiers for immune sequencing clone quantification. TCRdb reanalysed the PCR reads using MiXCR and keeps one entry per CDR3 protein. The sample has 88,000 or so distinct CDR3 sequences, roughly 23% seen once. Sequenced: naive CD8+ T cells from blood, with Jurkat cell RNA spiked in. Subset meaning: FACS-sorted CD8+CD4-CCR7+CD45RA+ naive T cells. The receptors come from a human donor in good health. Some libraries in this study had Jurkat cell RNA spiked in.

Worth noting for this clonotype: A read error may account for a junction end that differs from germline. V usage is TRBV30 and J usage is TRBJ2-3; the D gene is possibly TRBD2 (5 bases). CDR1 and CDR2 (germline): GTSNPN, SVGIG (reference sequence). The CDR3 extends over 15 amino acids. The CDR3 is CAWGVLGVGPDTQYF. As DNA, the CDR3 is TGTGCCTGGGGTGTACTGGGAGTGGGCCCAGATACGCAGTATTTT.

This clonotype came up a few times. This chain uses TRBV5-4 with TRBJ2-7, with 9 bases that match TRBD1. The length of the CDR3 is 14 residues. Unmatched junction bases numbered 7, after V lost 3 bases and J lost 6 bases. Germline assignment: CDR1 SGHNT and CDR2 YYREEE (reference sequence). Here the CDR3 DNA reads TGTGCCAGCAGCTCCGACAGGGGGGTCAGCGAGCAGTACTTC. The encoded protein is CASSSDRGVSEQYF.

The chain recombines TRBV27 with TRBJ2-6, with TRBD1 matching over 7 bases. V was pared by 5 bases and J by 3 bases, with 7 bases of the junction left unmatched. Germline V lookup: CDR1 MNHEY, CDR2 SMNVEV (reference sequence). The CDR3 runs 16 residues. CDR3 coding DNA: TGTGCCAGCAGTCTAACAGGGGTTATTGGGGCCAACGTCCTGACTTTC. It translates to CASSLTGVIGANVLTF. The variable domain in full, with the rest retrieved from reference TRBV27 and TRBJ2-6, is EAQVTQNPRYLITVTGKKLTVTCSQNMNHEYMSWYRQDPGLGLRQIYYSMNVEVTDKGDVPEGYKVSRKEKRNFPLILESPSPNQTSLYFCASSLTGVIGANVLTFGAGSRLTVL.

The CDR3 DNA follows: TGTGCCAGCCAAGCAGGGGTGCGCCCAGATACGCAGTATTTT. Protein sequence: CASQAGVRPDTQYF. V and J are TRBV6-5 and TRBJ2-3; tentatively, D is TRBD1 (6 bases). Trimming shortened V by 8 bases and J by 4 bases, and 16 bases separated the two germline ends. Germline values: CDR1 MNHEY, CDR2 SVGAGI. This CDR3 contains 14 residues.

This clonotype was seen more than once but under ten times. This chain connects TRBV20-1 to TRBJ1-2, with a possible D match to TRBD1 (5 bases). The CDR3 consists of 15 residues. CDR1 DFQATT and CDR2 SNEGSKA come from the germline V gene (reference sequence). Trimming took 0 bases from V and 0 from J, leaving 11 bases between them. The CDR3 coding sequence is TGCAGTGCTAGAGATTTGGAGGGGACTAACTATGGCTACACCTTC. Its translation is CSARDLEGTNYGYTF.

About this clonotype itself: A much larger clone differs by one base, so this may be a read error. The chain carries TRBV27 and TRBJ2-3, with D perhaps matching TRBD2 (5 bases). This CDR3 region has 17 residues. V shed 5 bases and J shed 4 bases, with 22 bases lying between them. Germline assignment: CDR1 MNHEY and CDR2 SMNVEV (reference sequence). The CDR3: CASSQQHGIGLADTQYF. The CDR3 DNA is TGTGCCAGCAGTCAACAGCACGGGATTGGCCTCGCAGATACGCAGTATTTT.

The CDR3 spells CASSSLVRSVYNEQFF. CDR3 nucleotides: TGTGCCAGCAGCTCCCTAGTTCGTAGCGTCTACAATGAGCAGTTCTTC. This chain uses TRBV7-9 with TRBJ2-1; D perhaps matches TRBD2 (5 bases). CDR3 size: 16 residues. Looked up from germline, CDR1 is SEHNR and CDR2 is FQNEAQ (reference sequence). The germline V and J ends were trimmed by 4 bases and 3 bases, with 16 bases remaining between them.

Comments on this clonotype: At one of its ends the junction is not consistent with the germline gene, which may arise from a read error. The chain uses TRBV6-1 and TRBJ2-3; 8 nucleotides align to TRBD2. The CDR3 extends over 14 amino acids. Germline V gene lookup returns CDR1 MNHNS and CDR2 SASEGT. CDR3 sequence (DNA): TGCGCTGGGTCATCCAGCGGGAGTTCAGATACGCAGTATTTT. Translating it yields CAGSSSGSSDTQYF.

This chain uses TRBV20-1 with TRBJ2-7; 7 bases align to TRBD1. CDR3 size: 14 residues. The junction had 8 bases not matched to a gene; V was cut back by 1 base and J by 5 bases. CDR1 is DFQATT and CDR2 is SNEGSKA in the germline V gene (reference sequence). The chain's CDR3 is CSARGRDRGDEQYF. DNA for the CDR3: TGCAGTGCTAGAGGTAGGGACAGAGGGGACGAGCAGTACTTC.

This clonotype showed up many times. V and J are TRBV7-8 and TRBJ2-1, with no clear D. CDR3 length: 15 amino acids. V lost 2 bases and J 0 bases, leaving 8 bases between the germline ends. The germline V gene encodes CDR1 SGHVS and CDR2 FQNEAQ. Written as DNA, the CDR3 is TGTGCCAGCAGCTTATTCGTGAGCTCCTACAATGAGCAGTTCTTC. Residues: CASSLFVSSYNEQFF. The variable domain in full, with the rest retrieved from reference TRBV7-8 and TRBJ2-1, is GAGVSQSPRYKVAKRGQDVALRCDPISGHVSLFWYQQALGQGPEFLTYFQNEAQLDKSGLPSDRFFAERPEGSVSTLKIQRTQQEDSAVYLCASSLFVSSYNEQFFGPGTRLTVL.

This clonotype appeared many times. The gene calls are TRBV20-1 and TRBJ2-3, with unresolved D. The CDR3 length is 11 residues. Trimming took off 7 bases at V and 5 bases at J, with 10 bases between the two ends. CDR1 and CDR2 from the germline V gene are DFQATT and SNEGSKA (reference sequence). This CDR3 is CSEKELDTQYF. The CDR3 region has the DNA TGCAGTGAGAAGGAGTTAGATACGCAGTATTTT.

This clonotype occurred a few times. This chain joins TRBV6-6 and TRBJ1-1, with TRBD1 as a possible D gene (5 bases). V lost 0 bases to trimming and J lost 0 bases, with 8 bases between them. Germline V gene data show CDR1 as MNHNY and CDR2 as SVGAGI (reference sequence). CDR3 length: 15 residues. This CDR3 reads CASSYSQVMNTEAFF. The CDR3 DNA reads TGTGCCAGCAGTTACTCACAGGTAATGAACACTGAAGCTTTCTTT.

This clonotype was seen only a few times. A read error is possible here, since a much larger clone lies one base away. Here the CDR3 DNA reads TGCAGTGCCCCACGCGTCATGAGCACTGAAGCTTTCTTT. Translation: CSAPRVMSTEAFF. The rearrangement links TRBV20-1 to TRBJ1-1; D gene unclear. From germline, CDR1 is DFQATT and CDR2 SNEGSKA (reference sequence). Deletions cut 6 bases from V and 4 bases from J, with 15 bases between. CDR3 length: 13 amino acids.

The chain carries TRBV5-5 and TRBJ2-7; D not certain. Trimming removed 0 bases from V and 2 bases from J, with 9 bases in between. Per the germline V gene, CDR1 is SGHKS and CDR2 is YYEKEE (reference sequence). This CDR3 has 14 amino acids. The CDR3 DNA sequence: TGTGCCAGCAGCTTGGAAGGCAGCACCTACGAGCAGTACTTC. It encodes CASSLEGSTYEQYF.

The chain uses TRBV7-9 and TRBJ2-1, with 9 bases matching TRBD1. In germline, CDR1 is SEHNR, CDR2 FQNEAQ (reference sequence). After removal of 2 bases from V and 4 bases from J, the junction contained 6 bases not matched to a gene. This CDR3 comprises 16 residues. Here the CDR3 reads CASSLQGQGPYNEQFF. For the CDR3, the DNA is TGTGCCAGCAGCTTACAAGGACAGGGGCCTTACAATGAGCAGTTCTTC.

This clonotype was observed many times. Here the CDR3 DNA reads TGTGCCAGCAGTCCGACCTTAGGCACCCCGCACGAGCAGTACTTC. Translating it yields CASSPTLGTPHEQYF. The rearrangement joins TRBV27 to TRBJ2-7; D ambiguous. Germline V gene sequence: CDR1 MNHEY, CDR2 SMNVEV (reference sequence). CDR3 length equals 15 residues. V dropped 5 bases and J dropped 5 bases, with 19 bases sitting between them.

This clonotype was observed many times. The chain recombines TRBV7-9 with TRBJ2-7; D unclear. The germline CDR1 and CDR2 sequences are SEHNR and FQNEAQ (reference sequence). This CDR3 comprises 12 residues. The V end was cut by 4 bases, the J end by 6 bases, with 10 bases between. The CDR3 DNA is TGTGCCAGCAGCTCCAGGTGGTCCGAGCAGTACTTC. Protein: CASSSRWSEQYF. Combining the CDR3 with reference TRBV7-9 and TRBJ2-7 gives the whole variable domain DTGVSQNPRHKITKRGQNVTFRCDPISEHNRLYWYRQTLGQGPEFLTYFQNEAQLEKSRLLSDRFSAERPKGSFSTLEIQRTEQGDSAMYLCASSSRWSEQYFGPGTRLTVT.